The rows below give T cell receptor beta chains drawn from one sample of a study of blood T cell repertoires in COVID-19. The method was immunoSEQ multiplex PCR; TCRdb's version includes in-frame clones alone and lacks a portion of them. Among about 120,000 clones listed, roughly four fifths were seen once. Sequencing was performed on peripheral blood. The receptors come from a human donor in a cohort sampled during active COVID-19. CDR3s include the opening cysteine and the closing phenylalanine or tryptophan. The D gene is left open where the match is weak. The size of a clone is reported for some rows only, either as once, few or many, or as a class for expanded clones.

>NA|TRBV7-9|NA|TRBJ1-5
TGTGCCAGCAGCTTAGGCGGAGACAGTCTTCACCAGCCCCAGCATTTT
CASSLGGDSLHQPQHF
>NA|TRBV30|NA|TRBJ1-1
TGTGCCTGGACCCCGGGGAACACTGAAGCTTTCTTT
CAWTPGNTEAFF
>NA|TRBV15|NA|TRBJ2-7
TGTGCCACCAGCAGAGATCGAATGGGGGCTGGGGAGCAGTACTTC
CATSRDRMGAGEQYF
>TRBD1|TRBV29-1|NA|TRBJ2-7
TGCAGCGTTTCAGGGGTACAGGGGTCTGACTACGAGCAGTACTTC
CSVSGVQGSDYEQYF
>NA|TRBV30|NA|TRBJ2-7
TGTGCCTGGAGCACCCCAGGGGTCTCCTACGAGCAGTACTTC
CAWSTPGVSYEQYF
>TRBD1|TRBV19|NA|TRBJ2-7
TGTGCCAGTAGTATCGGGACAGACGCCTACGAGCAGTACTTC
CASSIGTDAYEQYF
>NA|TRBV9|NA|TRBJ2-3
TGTGCCAGCAGCGTAGAAGGGGCAGCTGCGCAGTATTTT
CASSVEGAAAQYF
>NA|TRBV29-1|NA|TRBJ2-1
TGCAGCGTTCTACTCTACTCCTACAATGAGCAGTTCTTC
CSVLLYSYNEQFF
>NA|TRBV5-8|NA|TRBJ2-7
TGTGCCAGCAGCTTGAGGGGGAGCGAGCAGTACTTC
CASSLRGSEQYF
>TRBD1|TRBV29-1|NA|TRBJ2-7
TGCAGCGTTGAATTCCGGGACAGGGGATCCTACGAGCAGTACTTC
CSVEFRDRGSYEQYF
>TRBD2|TRBV28|NA|TRBJ2-5
TGTGCCAGCACCAGGGAACTAGCGGGGATCCAGTACCAAGAGACCCAGTACTTC
CASTRELAGIQYQETQYF
>NA|TRBV7-9|NA|TRBJ2-3
TGTGCCAGCAGCCCCTATGGAGATACGCAGTATTTT
CASSPYGDTQYF
>NA|TRBV11-3|NA|TRBJ2-7
TGTGCCAGCAGCCGGGACACCTCCTACGAGCAGTACTTC
CASSRDTSYEQYF
>NA|TRBV11-2|NA|TRBJ2-7
TGTGCCAGCAGCTTAGGGCCGGGAACCTACGAGCAGTACTTC
CASSLGPGTYEQYF
>TRBD1|TRBV6-5|NA|TRBJ1-5
TGTGCCAGCAGGGACAGGGGGAAGGGGCAGCCCCAGCATTTT
CASRDRGKGQPQHF
>NA|TRBV9|NA|TRBJ1-6
TGTGCCAGCAGCGTACAGGGGCCCTCCTATAATTCACCCCTCCACTTT
CASSVQGPSYNSPLHF
>TRBD2|TRBV2|many|TRBJ2-3
TGTGCCAGCAGTGAAAATAGCGGGAGGGCAGATACGCAGTATTTT
CASSENSGRADTQYF
>NA|TRBV15|NA|TRBJ1-2
TGTGCCACCAGCAGAGATCGGAGGGTTTCTGGCTACACCTTC
CATSRDRRVSGYTF
>TRBD1|TRBV7-6|NA|TRBJ1-5
TGTGCCAGCAGCCCAGGGACAGAGAATCAGCCCCAGCATTTT
CASSPGTENQPQHF
>TRBD2|TRBV28|NA|TRBJ2-5
TGTGCCAGCAGTTTGTTCGGGGGGGAGACCCAGTACTTC
CASSLFGGETQYF
>NA|TRBV3-1/TRBV3-2|NA|TRBJ1-4
TGTGCCAGCAGCCTAGAGGGGCAGGGTGAAAAACTGTTTTTT
CASSLEGQGEKLFF
>NA|TRBV6-5|NA|TRBJ1-1
TGTGCCAGCAGCATATTTCAGGGAAGAAACACTGAAGCTTTCTTT
CASSIFQGRNTEAFF
>NA|TRBV6-6|NA|TRBJ1-1
TGTGCCTCCTCGGGACAACCCAACTGGGGTGAAGCTTTCTTT
CASSGQPNWGEAFF
>NA|TRBV6-5|NA|TRBJ1-5
TGTGCCAGCGGGAGCCCTGGGGAGCCCCAGCATTTT
CASGSPGEPQHF
>TRBD2|TRBV7-6|NA|TRBJ2-5
TGTGCCAGCAGCTTGGCGGGAGGTGCCCAAGAGACCCAGTACTTC
CASSLAGGAQETQYF
>TRBD1|TRBV27|NA|TRBJ1-5
TGTGCCAGCAGTCTGGGGACAGGGGAGGGTCAGCCCCAGCATTTT
CASSLGTGEGQPQHF
>TRBD2|TRBV7-9|NA|TRBJ2-7
TGTGCCAGCAGCTTAGGACCAGCGGGAGGTTCCTACGAGCAGTACTTC
CASSLGPAGGSYEQYF
>NA|TRBV19|NA|TRBJ2-7
TGTGCCAGTAGATCTGACAGCAGCTCCTACGAGCAGTACTTC
CASRSDSSSYEQYF
>TRBD1|TRBV19|NA|TRBJ2-7
TGTGCCAGTAGTCTCGGACAGGGACACGAGCAGTACTTC
CASSLGQGHEQYF
>TRBD1|TRBV28|NA|TRBJ1-2
TGTGCCAGCAGTTTATTACAGGGGGTCGATGGCTACACCTTC
CASSLLQGVDGYTF
>TRBD1|TRBV11-2|NA|TRBJ2-1
TGTGCCAGCAGCCGTCCGACAGGGGCCTGGGCCTCCTACAATGAGCAGTTCTTC
CASSRPTGAWASYNEQFF
>NA|TRBV12-5|NA|TRBJ2-7
TGTGCTAGTGGTTTCTCTCGGCGGGAAAATCGGACGACGACCTACGAGCAGTACTTC
CASGFSRRENRTTTYEQYF
>TRBD1|TRBV5-5|NA|TRBJ2-5
TGTGCCAGCAGCGCTGACAGGGTCCCCGAGACCCAGTACTTC
CASSADRVPETQYF
>NA|TRBV5-6|NA|TRBJ2-7
TGTGCCAGCAGCCTGGGACAATCCGAGCAGTACTTC
CASSLGQSEQYF
>TRBD2|TRBV5-5|NA|TRBJ2-7
TGTGCCAGCAGCCCGCTACGTGGACTAGCGGGTCCCCTCGGGCAGTACTTC
CASSPLRGLAGPLGQYF
>NA|TRBV12-3/TRBV12-4|NA|TRBJ1-5
TGTGCCAGCAACTCGAATAGCAATCAGCCCCAGCATTTT
CASNSNSNQPQHF
>TRBD1|TRBV5-1|NA|TRBJ1-5
TGCGCCAGCAGCCCCGGGACAGCAAATCAGCCCCAGCATTTT
CASSPGTANQPQHF
>TRBD1|TRBV18|NA|TRBJ2-7
TGTGCCAGCTCACCAGGTGGCGGGACAGGGACCTACGAGCAGTACTTC
CASSPGGGTGTYEQYF